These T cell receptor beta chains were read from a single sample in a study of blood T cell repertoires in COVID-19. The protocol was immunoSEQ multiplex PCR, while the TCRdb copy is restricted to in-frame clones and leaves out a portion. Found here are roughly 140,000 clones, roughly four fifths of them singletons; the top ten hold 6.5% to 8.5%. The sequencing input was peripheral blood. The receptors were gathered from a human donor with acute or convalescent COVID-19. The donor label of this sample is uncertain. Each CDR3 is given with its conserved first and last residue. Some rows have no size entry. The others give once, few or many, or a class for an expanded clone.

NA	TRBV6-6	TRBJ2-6	CASTRTVAGGANVLTF
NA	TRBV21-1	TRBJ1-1	CASSKKLLLEAEAFF
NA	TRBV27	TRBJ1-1	CASSLDRDGTEAFF
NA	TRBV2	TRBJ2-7	CASSERSYEQYF
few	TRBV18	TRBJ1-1	CASSPLVGEGTEAFF
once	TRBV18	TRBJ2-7	CASSRTGSYEQYF
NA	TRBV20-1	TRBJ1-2	CSASESGRGDTF
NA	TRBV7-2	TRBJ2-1	CASNFFGLAGEDEQFF
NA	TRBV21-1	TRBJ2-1	CASTRFRTRGNEQFF
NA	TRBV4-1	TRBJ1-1	CASSQGPGQGARTEAFF
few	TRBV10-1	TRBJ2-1	CASSDLQANEQFF
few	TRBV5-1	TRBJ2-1	CASSLESPHSNEQFF
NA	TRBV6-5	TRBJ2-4	CASRTDTLNIQYF
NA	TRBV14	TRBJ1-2	CASSHGGGYTF
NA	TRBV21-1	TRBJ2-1	CASSKSPLAGGPNHEQFF
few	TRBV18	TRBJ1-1	CASSASTGQNTEAFF
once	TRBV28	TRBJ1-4	CASSPGQGGEKLFF
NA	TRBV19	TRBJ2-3	CASSIFGLAGGSSTDTQYF
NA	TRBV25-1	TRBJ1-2	CASSEGGGLSGYTF
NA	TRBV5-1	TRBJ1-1	CASSSSNSEAFF
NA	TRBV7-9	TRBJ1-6	CASSLLEGAGGNSPLHF
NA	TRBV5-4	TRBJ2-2	CASSLANRRTGELFF